This T cell receptor (beta chain) was captured in a study of early T cells in non-severe SARS-CoV-2 infection. About the study: Sequencing of unsorted whole blood was done on bulk RNA, leaving chains unpaired.

The sample holds many counts of this clonotype. V was trimmed by 1 base and J by 1 base, leaving 13 bases between them. This CDR3 has 16 amino acids. Germline CDR1 reads LGHNA; CDR2 reads YSLEER. Molecules of cDNA were individually given unique molecular identifiers that were attached to them. TCRdb itself ran the 5' RACE reads through MiXCR, one entry per CDR3 protein. In the table there are roughly 40,000 distinct CDR3 sequences, roughly 6% of which are singletons. Material: whole blood. This TCR derives from an adult who was a healthcare worker with PCR-confirmed SARS-CoV-2 infection or an uninfected control (not recorded which). V is TRBV4-3 and J is TRBJ1-1; D ambiguous. The CDR3 region is CASSQAGAASNTEAFF. The CDR3 DNA reads as TGCGCCAGCAGCCAAGCCGGCGCCGCTTCGAACACTGAAGCTTTCTTT.